Detailed here is one T cell receptor (beta chain). The antigen is not known. The data belong to a study of T cells expressing NK-cell markers. There are 16 residues in the CDR3. Germline values: CDR1 LGHDT, CDR2 YNNKEL (reference sequence). TCRdb re-called the 5' RACE reads, yielding one record per CDR3 amino acid sequence without DNA. Its table records 500,000 or so distinct CDR3 sequences. Study-wide findings and caveats: These clonotypes also led the CD3+CD56-NKG2C+ fraction in a handful of donors.

This clonotype was obtained from a man younger than 30 in good health. J is TRBJ1-3 and V is TRBV3-1. The sample taken for sequencing was blood T cells: a sorted CD56 or NKG2C T cell subset, CD4+ or CD8+ T cells, or bulk PBMC T cells (not recorded which). The CDR3 region is CASSHQKGRAGNTIYF.